These 4 T cell receptor beta chains came from one sample sequenced in a study of blood T cell repertoires in COVID-19. TCRdb's copy holds only in-frame clones and misses some; the assay was immunoSEQ multiplex PCR. Among 200,000 to 300,000 clones listed, around 90% were seen once. Source material: peripheral blood. The receptor set was obtained from a human donor in a cohort sampled during active COVID-19.

The chain combines TRBV5-6 with TRBJ1-1; 7 nucleotides line up with TRBD1. The V gene's germline CDR1 is SGHDT and CDR2 YYEEEE. There are 13 residues in the CDR3. V shed 7 bases and J 5 bases; nucleotides not matched to a gene: 8. The CDR3 nucleotides are TGTGCCAGCTTAAACAGGGGATGGACTGAAGCTTTCTTT. Amino acids: CASLNRGWTEAFF.

The chain joins TRBV3-1 (or the pseudogene TRBV3-2) to TRBJ1-2, with D maybe TRBD1 (6 bases). Trimming removed 1 base at V and 3 bases at J, with 15 bases between. CDR3 size: 16 residues. CDR1 LGHDT and CDR2 YNNKEL come from the germline V gene (reference sequence). The CDR3: CASSQVNLGQHYGYTF. CDR3 DNA: TGTGCCAGCAGCCAAGTTAATCTAGGACAGCACTATGGCTACACCTTC.

The chain has TRBV7-8 and TRBJ2-7; 8 nucleotides agree with TRBD2. The ends lost 1 base at V and 6 bases at J; junction bases unmatched: 5. The germline V gene has CDR1 SGHVS and CDR2 FQNEAQ. This CDR3 comprises 14 residues. The CDR3 here is CASSLVGTRGEQYF. CDR3 sequence (DNA): TGTGCCAGCAGCTTAGTGGGGACTAGGGGCGAGCAGTACTTC.

On this clone itself: Other DNA sequences in this sample translate to the same CDR3. V is TRBV7-2 and J is TRBJ1-1; D remains ambiguous. Germline V gene sequence: CDR1 SGHTA, CDR2 FQGNSA. CDR3 length: 15 amino acids. Between the trimmed V and J ends, which lost 3 bases and 1 base, there was a span of 12 bases. The CDR3 region is CASSLSRLENTEAFF. The CDR3 DNA follows: TGTGCCAGCAGCTTGTCGCGACTGGAGAACACTGAAGCTTTCTTT.